A selection of T cell receptor beta chains follows, all from one sample in a study of blood T cell repertoires in COVID-19. Using immunoSEQ multiplex PCR, the repertoire was profiled, and TCRdb retains in-frame clones only, with some absent. The sample contains 250,000 or so clones, roughly 90% of which appear only once. The sample was PBMCs or T cells enriched from blood (not recorded which). All receptors derive from a middle-aged man who had been exposed to COVID-19. The CDR3 runs from the conserved cysteine through the conserved F or W. Fields, in order: J gene, clone size, D gene, V gene, CDR3 DNA, CDR3 protein. The D gene is left open where the match is weak. A row's size may be missing; if present it is once, few, many or a size class.

>TRBJ1-4|NA|TRBD1|TRBV4-3
TGCGCCAGCAGCCATATGCCTTCCCCCCGGGGACAGGGATCAACTAATGAAAAACTGTTTTTT
CASSHMPSPRGQGSTNEKLFF
>TRBJ1-3|NA|NA|TRBV7-9
TGTGCCAGCAGCTTAGGCAGGGAATACACCATATATTTT
CASSLGREYTIYF
>TRBJ2-3|NA|TRBD2|TRBV10-3
TGTGCCATCAGTGACCTCGGACTAGCAGTCTCAGATACGCAGTATTTT
CAISDLGLAVSDTQYF
>TRBJ1-1|NA|NA|TRBV30
TGTGCCTGGAGTGTCGGGTCCCGGGGCACTGAAGCTTTCTTT
CAWSVGSRGTEAFF
>TRBJ1-1|once|NA|TRBV5-5
TGTGCCAGCAGCTTGGCCTATTTCTCGGGGGGGACTGAAGCTTTCTTT
CASSLAYFSGGTEAFF
>TRBJ2-3|NA|TRBD1|TRBV28
TGTGCCAGCAGTCCGACAGGGAAGGTTGCACAGTATTTT
CASSPTGKVAQYF
>TRBJ2-2|NA|TRBD1|TRBV24-1
TGTGCCACCAGTGATCCCCACAGGGGGCGCCCCGGGGAGCTGTTTTTT
CATSDPHRGRPGELFF
>TRBJ2-1|NA|TRBD2|TRBV30
TGTGCCTGGAGTGTTAAAGCGGGAGGTCTCGGATCCTACAATGAGCAGTTCTTC
CAWSVKAGGLGSYNEQFF
>TRBJ1-5|NA|NA|TRBV19
TGTGCCAGTAGTATCTCTCACATTTATCAGCCCCAGCATTTT
CASSISHIYQPQHF
>TRBJ2-7|NA|NA|TRBV6-5
TGTGCCAGCAGACTATCGGGGGGCGGTGCCTACGAGCAGTACTTC
CASRLSGGGAYEQYF
>TRBJ2-7|NA|TRBD2|TRBV3-1/TRBV3-2
TGTGCCAGCAGCCAAGTCTGGACTAGCGGGACCCTCAGTTTC
CASSQVWTSGTLSF
>TRBJ2-2|many|NA|TRBV7-9
TGTGCCAGCAGCTTTCGGGCCGGGGAGCTGTTTTTT
CASSFRAGELFF
>TRBJ2-7|NA|NA|TRBV10-3
TGTGCCATCAGTGAGTCATGGGACTCCTCCTACGAGCAGTACTTC
CAISESWDSSYEQYF
>TRBJ2-7|NA|TRBD1|TRBV9
TGTGCCAGCAGCGTAGGGGACAGGGTGCACGAGCAGTACTTC
CASSVGDRVHEQYF
>TRBJ1-2|NA|NA|TRBV10-3
TGTGCCATCAGTGACGGGGGGCGGTGGTATGGCTACACCTTC
CAISDGGRWYGYTF
>TRBJ2-7|few|NA|TRBV11-3
TGTGCCAGCAGCTTCTCGGGACTCGCCTCCGACGAGCAGTACTTC
CASSFSGLASDEQYF
>TRBJ2-2|NA|TRBD1|TRBV28
TGTGCCAGCAGGGGACAGGGCCTCACCGGGGAGCTGTTTTTT
CASRGQGLTGELFF
>TRBJ1-5|NA|TRBD1|TRBV6-2/TRBV6-3
TGTGCCAGCAGTTACTCAAAGGGGACAGCAAGCAATCAGCCCCAGCATTTT
CASSYSKGTASNQPQHF
>TRBJ2-4|NA|TRBD1|TRBV4-3
TGCGCCAGCAGCCCGACAGGGGGCGTAAGCAAAAACATTCAGTACTTC
CASSPTGGVSKNIQYF
>TRBJ1-6|NA|TRBD1|TRBV19
TGTGCCAGTAGAGTTGGGGACAGGATGACTTCACCCCTCCACTTT
CASRVGDRMTSPLHF
>TRBJ2-2|NA|TRBD1|TRBV5-4
TGTGCCAGCGCACTACCGGGACAGGGGGTCCCCGGGGAGCTGTTTTTT
CASALPGQGVPGELFF
>TRBJ1-2|NA|TRBD1|TRBV5-1
TGCGCCAGCAGTGCCCCCGGGACAGGGGCTTATGGCTACACCTTC
CASSAPGTGAYGYTF
>TRBJ1-1|NA|TRBD1|TRBV9
TGTGCCAGCAGCGCACTCAATCCGGGACAGGGGAACACTGAAGCTTTCTTT
CASSALNPGQGNTEAFF
>TRBJ2-7|NA|NA|TRBV6-1
TGTGCCAGCAGTGAAGTTTTTAGAGTCGAGCAGTACTTC
CASSEVFRVEQYF
>TRBJ2-3|NA|TRBD2|TRBV25-1
TGTGCCAGAGAGGGACTAGCGGACAGACCAGATACGCAGTATTTT
CAREGLADRPDTQYF
>TRBJ2-7|NA|TRBD1|TRBV6-1
TGTGCCAGCAGTGAGACCGGGACAGGGACGGGCGAGCAGTACTTC
CASSETGTGTGEQYF
>TRBJ2-1|NA|NA|TRBV4-1
TGCGCCAGCAGCCCCTTTACTTACAATGAGCAGTTCTTC
CASSPFTYNEQFF
>TRBJ2-1|NA|TRBD1|TRBV9
TGTGCCAGCAGCGCAAATCCCGGGACAGCCTACAATGAGCAGTTCTTC
CASSANPGTAYNEQFF
>TRBJ1-1|NA|TRBD1|TRBV19
TGTGCCAGTAGTATCATCAGGGGGCGTGGGAACACTGAAGCTTTCTTT
CASSIIRGRGNTEAFF
>TRBJ1-6|NA|TRBD1|TRBV2
TGTGCCAGCACCCCCGACAGGGGTAATTCACCCCTCCACTTT
CASTPDRGNSPLHF
>TRBJ1-2|NA|TRBD1|TRBV11-3
TGTGCCAGCAGCCACCGGACAGGTCCTCCCGGTGTCAATGGCTACACCTTC
CASSHRTGPPGVNGYTF
>TRBJ1-5|NA|NA|TRBV2
TGTGCCAGCAGTGAATGGCGAGGGAGTCAGCCCCAGCATTTT
CASSEWRGSQPQHF
>TRBJ1-1|NA|TRBD1|TRBV15
TGTGCCACCAGCAGAGCAGGGGGCGACACTGAAGCTTTCTTT
CATSRAGGDTEAFF
>TRBJ2-7|NA|TRBD1|TRBV7-9
TGTGCCAGCAGCTCCCTCGGGACAGTCTACGAGCAGTACTTC
CASSSLGTVYEQYF
>TRBJ2-3|once|NA|TRBV5-4
TGTGCCAGCAGCCCCACAGTTACAGATACGCAGTATTTT
CASSPTVTDTQYF
>TRBJ1-1|NA|NA|TRBV19
TGTGCCAGTAGTAACTACAGGGTAGGAACTGAAGCTTTCTTT
CASSNYRVGTEAFF
>TRBJ1-1|NA|TRBD1|TRBV18
TGTGCCAGCTCACTCGCACAGGGGGCTGGAACTGAAGCTTTCTTT
CASSLAQGAGTEAFF
>TRBJ2-2|NA|NA|TRBV2
TGTGCCAGCATGGAGGCGGAGAACACCGGGGAGCTGTTTTTT
CASMEAENTGELFF
>TRBJ1-3|NA|TRBD1|TRBV6-5
TGTGCCAGCAGAAAAACAGGGGAGGGAAACACCATATATTTT
CASRKTGEGNTIYF
>TRBJ2-2|once|NA|TRBV5-4
TGTGCCAGCAGCTTGGCCCCAATGTGGAGTGGCACCGGGGAGCTGTTTTTT
CASSLAPMWSGTGELFF
>TRBJ1-5|NA|NA|TRBV24-1
TGTGCCACCCAGGGTGGCAATCAGCCCCAGCATTTT
CATQGGNQPQHF
>TRBJ2-1|NA|TRBD2|TRBV2
TGTGCCAGCAGGGACCTTAGCGGGCTGCCCTACAATGAGCAGTTCTTC
CASRDLSGLPYNEQFF
>TRBJ2-5|NA|TRBD1|TRBV6-5
TGTGCCAGCAGTAGAGGGACAGGGTTAGAGACCCAGTACTTC
CASSRGTGLETQYF
>TRBJ1-4|NA|NA|TRBV4-2
TGTGCCAGCAGCCAACCACAGGGAGGGAGTGAAAAACTGTTTTTT
CASSQPQGGSEKLFF
>TRBJ1-4|NA|NA|TRBV27
TGTGCCAGCAGTTTTTCCCCGGGCTTCGGGGTTGAAAAACTGTTTTTT
CASSFSPGFGVEKLFF
>TRBJ2-2|once|TRBD2|TRBV6-2/TRBV6-3
TGTGCCAGCCGCCTGGGACTACACACCGGGGAGCTGTTTTTT
CASRLGLHTGELFF
>TRBJ1-4|once|NA|TRBV5-8
TGTGCCAGCAGCTTGTCAGACTATACACGTAATGAAAAACTGTTTTTT
CASSLSDYTRNEKLFF
>TRBJ2-7|NA|TRBD1|TRBV7-3
TGTGCCAGCAGCTTAACGGGACAGGAGCAGTACTTC
CASSLTGQEQYF
>TRBJ1-2|NA|TRBD1|TRBV2
TGTGCCAGCAGTTTAGGTGGACAGGGGGGAGGCTACACCTTC
CASSLGGQGGGYTF
>TRBJ1-2|NA|TRBD1|TRBV2
TGTGCCAGCAGAATGGGACAGGGCCACTATGGCTACACCTTC
CASRMGQGHYGYTF
>TRBJ2-7|NA|TRBD2|TRBV6-2/TRBV6-3
TGTGCCAGCAGTCTCGGACTAGCGGGATCCTACGAGCAGTACTTC
CASSLGLAGSYEQYF
>TRBJ1-2|NA|TRBD1|TRBV7-9
TGTGCCAGCAGCTTAGGGGGAACAGGGGGCCCTGGCTACACCTTC
CASSLGGTGGPGYTF
>TRBJ1-4|NA|TRBD1|TRBV4-2
TGTGCCAGCAGCCAAGAACAGGGGGGCGAAAAACTGTTTTTT
CASSQEQGGEKLFF
>TRBJ2-1|NA|TRBD1|TRBV19
TGTGCCAGTAGGGGGGACAGGGGGTCCTACAATGAGCAGTTCTTC
CASRGDRGSYNEQFF
>TRBJ2-1|NA|TRBD2|TRBV7-3
TGTGCCAGCAGCGCGGTGCGACTAGCGGGAGTGAATGAGCAGTTCTTC
CASSAVRLAGVNEQFF